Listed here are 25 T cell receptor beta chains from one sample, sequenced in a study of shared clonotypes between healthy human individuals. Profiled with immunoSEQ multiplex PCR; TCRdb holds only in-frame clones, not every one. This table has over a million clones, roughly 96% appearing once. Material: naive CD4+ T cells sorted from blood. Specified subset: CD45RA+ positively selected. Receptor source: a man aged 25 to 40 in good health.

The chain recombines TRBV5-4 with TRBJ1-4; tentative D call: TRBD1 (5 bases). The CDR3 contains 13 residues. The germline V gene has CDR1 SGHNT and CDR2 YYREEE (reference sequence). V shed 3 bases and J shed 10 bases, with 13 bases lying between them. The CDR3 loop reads CASSSADSVKLFF. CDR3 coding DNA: TGTGCCAGCAGCTCGGCCGACAGCGTAAAACTGTTTTTT.

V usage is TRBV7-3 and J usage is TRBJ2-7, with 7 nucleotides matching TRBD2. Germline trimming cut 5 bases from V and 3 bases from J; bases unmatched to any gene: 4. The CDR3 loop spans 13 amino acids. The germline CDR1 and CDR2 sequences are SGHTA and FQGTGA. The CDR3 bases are TGTGCCAGCAGCCCGGGGGGAGTCTACGAGCAGTACTTC. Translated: CASSPGGVYEQYF.

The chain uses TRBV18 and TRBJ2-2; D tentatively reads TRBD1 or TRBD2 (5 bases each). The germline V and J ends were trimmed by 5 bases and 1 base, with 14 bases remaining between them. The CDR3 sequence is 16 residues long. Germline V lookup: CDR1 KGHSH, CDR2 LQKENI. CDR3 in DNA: TGTGCCAGCTCAGAACTCGGGACGGTGAACACCGGGGAGCTGTTTTTT. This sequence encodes CASSELGTVNTGELFF.

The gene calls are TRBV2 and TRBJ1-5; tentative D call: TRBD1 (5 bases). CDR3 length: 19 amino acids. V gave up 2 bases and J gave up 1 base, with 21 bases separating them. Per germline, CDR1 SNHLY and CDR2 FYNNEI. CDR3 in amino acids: CASSEPAGGYGRSNQPQHF. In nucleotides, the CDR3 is TGTGCCAGCAGTGAACCCGCGGGGGGTTACGGCCGGAGCAATCAGCCCCAGCATTTT.

CDR3 protein: CASRLTLAGAVYEQYF. For the CDR3, the DNA is TGCGCCAGCAGGCTGACCTTAGCGGGAGCTGTGTACGAGCAGTACTTC. The V and J genes are TRBV10-2 and TRBJ2-7; the match to TRBD2 covers 9 bases. CDR1 WSHSY and CDR2 SAAADI come from the germline V gene. There are 16 residues in the CDR3. J gave up 4 bases and V 6 bases, and 13 bases lay outside the gene matches.

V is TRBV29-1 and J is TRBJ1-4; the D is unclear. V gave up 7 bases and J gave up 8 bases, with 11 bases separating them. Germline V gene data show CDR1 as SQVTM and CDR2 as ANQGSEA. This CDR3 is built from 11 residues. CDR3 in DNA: TGCAGCGCCGTTTTGGGGGAAAAACTGTTTTTT. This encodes CSAVLGEKLFF. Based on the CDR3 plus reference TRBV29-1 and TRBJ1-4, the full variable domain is SAVISQKPSRDICQRGTSLTIQCQVDSQVTMMFWYRQQPGQSLTLIATANQGSEATYESGFVIDKFPISRPNLTFSTLTVSNMSPEDSSIYLCSAVLGEKLFFGSGTQLSVL.

The CDR3 loop reads CASTRSLDNEQFF. The CDR3 region has the DNA TGTGCCAGCACCCGGAGCCTGGACAATGAGCAGTTCTTC. The chain employs TRBV28 and TRBJ2-1; D gene ambiguous. The germline V gene encodes CDR1 MDHEN and CDR2 SYDVKM. There are 13 residues in the CDR3. Trimming removed 7 bases from V and 5 bases from J, with 12 bases in between.

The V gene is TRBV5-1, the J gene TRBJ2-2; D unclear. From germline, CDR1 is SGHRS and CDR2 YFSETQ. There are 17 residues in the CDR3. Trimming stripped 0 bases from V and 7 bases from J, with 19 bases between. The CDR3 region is CASSLDLPGVKGGELFF. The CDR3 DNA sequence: TGCGCCAGCAGCTTGGATCTCCCAGGTGTTAAGGGCGGGGAGCTGTTTTTT.

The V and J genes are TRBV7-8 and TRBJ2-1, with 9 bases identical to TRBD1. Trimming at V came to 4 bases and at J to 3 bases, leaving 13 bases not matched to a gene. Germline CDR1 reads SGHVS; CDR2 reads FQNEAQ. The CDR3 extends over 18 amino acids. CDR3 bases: TGTGCCAGCAGCTCTAGACAGGGGGTGACTTGGGGCTACAATGAGCAGTTCTTC. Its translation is CASSSRQGVTWGYNEQFF.

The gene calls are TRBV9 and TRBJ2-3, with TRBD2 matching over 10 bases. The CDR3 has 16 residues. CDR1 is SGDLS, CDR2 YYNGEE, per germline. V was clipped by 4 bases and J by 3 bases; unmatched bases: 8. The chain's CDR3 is CASSLGPSGGTDTQYF. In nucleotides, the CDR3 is TGTGCCAGCAGCCTGGGACCTAGCGGGGGTACAGATACGCAGTATTTT.

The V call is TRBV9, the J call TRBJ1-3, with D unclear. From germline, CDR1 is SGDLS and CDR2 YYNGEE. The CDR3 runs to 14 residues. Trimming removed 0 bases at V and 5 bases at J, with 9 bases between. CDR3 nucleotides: TGTGCCAGCAGCGTAGATCGTGCCCGAAACACCATATATTTT. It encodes CASSVDRARNTIYF.

CDR3 in DNA: TGTGCCAGCAGCGGGGAGTCAGGGGCAGGACAGCCCCAGCATTTT. Residues: CASSGESGAGQPQHF. The gene calls are TRBV9 and TRBJ1-5, with D possibly TRBD1 on 6 matching bases. Trimming pared 3 bases from V and 7 bases from J, leaving 17 bases between. This CDR3 comprises 15 residues. Germline lookup yields CDR1 SGDLS and CDR2 YYNGEE.

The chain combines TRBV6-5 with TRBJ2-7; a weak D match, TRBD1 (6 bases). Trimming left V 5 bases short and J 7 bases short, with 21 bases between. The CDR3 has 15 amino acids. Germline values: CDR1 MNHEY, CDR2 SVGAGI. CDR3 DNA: TGTGCCAGCAGTCTAACCGGGACATCCTTTGATGAGCAGTACTTC. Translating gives CASSLTGTSFDEQYF.

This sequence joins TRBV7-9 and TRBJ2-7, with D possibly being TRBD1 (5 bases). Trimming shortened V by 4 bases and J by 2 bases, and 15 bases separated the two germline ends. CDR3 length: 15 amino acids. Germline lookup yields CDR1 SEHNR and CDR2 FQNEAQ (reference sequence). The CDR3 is CASSYGDSYAYEQYF. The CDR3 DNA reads TGTGCCAGCAGCTATGGAGACAGTTACGCCTACGAGCAGTACTTC.

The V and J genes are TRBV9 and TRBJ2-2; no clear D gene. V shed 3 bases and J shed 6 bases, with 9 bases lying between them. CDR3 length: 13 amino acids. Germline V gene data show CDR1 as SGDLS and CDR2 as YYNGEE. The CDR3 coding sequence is TGTGCCAGCAGCGGTTCCTCGCCCGGGGAGCTGTTTTTT. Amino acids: CASSGSSPGELFF. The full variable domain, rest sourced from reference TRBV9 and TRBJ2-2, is DSGVTQTPKHLITATGQRVTLRCSPRSGDLSVYWYQQSLDQGLQFLIQYYNGEERAKGNILERFSAQQFPDLHSELNLSSLELGDSALYFCASSGSSPGELFFGEGSRLTVL.

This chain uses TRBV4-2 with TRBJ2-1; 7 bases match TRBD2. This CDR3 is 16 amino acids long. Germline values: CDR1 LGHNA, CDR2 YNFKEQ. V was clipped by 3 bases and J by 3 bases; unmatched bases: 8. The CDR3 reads CASSHSVREGYNEQFF. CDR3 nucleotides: TGTGCCAGCAGCCATTCTGTCAGGGAGGGCTACAATGAGCAGTTCTTC.

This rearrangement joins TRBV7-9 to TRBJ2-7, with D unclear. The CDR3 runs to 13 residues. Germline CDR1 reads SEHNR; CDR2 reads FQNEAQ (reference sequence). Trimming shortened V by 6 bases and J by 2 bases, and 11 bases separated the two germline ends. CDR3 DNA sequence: TGTGCCAGCAGTTACGCCGGCCCCTACGAGCAGTACTTC. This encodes CASSYAGPYEQYF. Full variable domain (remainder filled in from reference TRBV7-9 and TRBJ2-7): DTGVSQNPRHKITKRGQNVTFRCDPISEHNRLYWYRQTLGQGPEFLTYFQNEAQLEKSRLLSDRFSAERPKGSFSTLEIQRTEQGDSAMYLCASSYAGPYEQYFGPGTRLTVT.

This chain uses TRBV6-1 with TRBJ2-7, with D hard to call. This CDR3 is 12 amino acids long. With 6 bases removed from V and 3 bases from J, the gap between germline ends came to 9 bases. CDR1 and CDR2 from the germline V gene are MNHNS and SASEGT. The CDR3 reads CASRGPNYEQYF. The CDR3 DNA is TGTGCCAGCAGGGGTCCCAACTACGAGCAGTACTTC.

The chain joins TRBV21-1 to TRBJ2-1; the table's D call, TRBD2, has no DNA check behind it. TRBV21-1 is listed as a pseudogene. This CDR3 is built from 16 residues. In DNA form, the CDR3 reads TGTGCCAGCAGCAAAACCACTCCGGGAGGGTACAATGAGCAGTTCTTC. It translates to CASSKTTPGGYNEQFF.

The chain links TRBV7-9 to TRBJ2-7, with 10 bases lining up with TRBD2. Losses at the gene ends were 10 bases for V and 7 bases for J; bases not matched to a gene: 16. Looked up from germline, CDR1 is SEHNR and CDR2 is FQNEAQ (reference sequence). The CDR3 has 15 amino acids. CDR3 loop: CATTRGTSDLGEQYF. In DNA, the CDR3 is TGTGCCACGACAAGAGGGACTAGCGATTTGGGGGAGCAGTACTTC. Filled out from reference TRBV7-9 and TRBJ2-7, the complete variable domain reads DTGVSQNPRHKITKRGQNVTFRCDPISEHNRLYWYRQTLGQGPEFLTYFQNEAQLEKSRLLSDRFSAERPKGSFSTLEIQRTEQGDSAMYLCATTRGTSDLGEQYFGPGTRLTVT.

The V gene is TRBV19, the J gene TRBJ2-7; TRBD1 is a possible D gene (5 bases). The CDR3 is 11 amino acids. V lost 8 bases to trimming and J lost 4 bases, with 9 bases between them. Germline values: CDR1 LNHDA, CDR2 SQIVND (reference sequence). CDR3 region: CASGAGYEQYF. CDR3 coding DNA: TGTGCCAGTGGGGCCGGATACGAGCAGTACTTC.

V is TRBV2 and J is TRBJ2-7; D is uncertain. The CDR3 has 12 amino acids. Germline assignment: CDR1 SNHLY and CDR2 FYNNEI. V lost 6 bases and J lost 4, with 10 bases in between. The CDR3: CASRTGLYEQYF. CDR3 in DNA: TGTGCCAGCAGAACCGGATTATACGAGCAGTACTTC.

The CDR3 is CASSHTGQGLPYEQYF. The CDR3 DNA reads as TGTGCCAGCAGCCACACCGGACAGGGGCTGCCCTACGAGCAGTACTTC. The rearrangement uses TRBV27 and TRBJ2-7, with 9 bases that match TRBD1. Germline V gene lookup returns CDR1 MNHEY and CDR2 SMNVEV (reference sequence). V lost 6 bases and J lost 2; bases outside the gene matches: 11. The CDR3 covers 16 residues.

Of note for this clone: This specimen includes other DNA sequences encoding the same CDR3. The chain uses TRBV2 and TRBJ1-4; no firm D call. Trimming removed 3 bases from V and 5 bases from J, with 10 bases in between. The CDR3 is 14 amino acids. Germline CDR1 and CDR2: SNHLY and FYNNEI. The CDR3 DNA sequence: TGTGCCAGCAGTGATGGTACATACAATGAAAAACTGTTTTTT. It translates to CASSDGTYNEKLFF.

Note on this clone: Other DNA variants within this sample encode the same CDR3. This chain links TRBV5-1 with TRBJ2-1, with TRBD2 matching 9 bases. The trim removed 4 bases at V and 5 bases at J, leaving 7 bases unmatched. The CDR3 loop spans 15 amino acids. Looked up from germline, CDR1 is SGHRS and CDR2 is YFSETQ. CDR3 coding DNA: TGCGCCAGCAGCCCCCGGACTAGCGCTAACAATGAGCAGTTCTTC. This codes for CASSPRTSANNEQFF.